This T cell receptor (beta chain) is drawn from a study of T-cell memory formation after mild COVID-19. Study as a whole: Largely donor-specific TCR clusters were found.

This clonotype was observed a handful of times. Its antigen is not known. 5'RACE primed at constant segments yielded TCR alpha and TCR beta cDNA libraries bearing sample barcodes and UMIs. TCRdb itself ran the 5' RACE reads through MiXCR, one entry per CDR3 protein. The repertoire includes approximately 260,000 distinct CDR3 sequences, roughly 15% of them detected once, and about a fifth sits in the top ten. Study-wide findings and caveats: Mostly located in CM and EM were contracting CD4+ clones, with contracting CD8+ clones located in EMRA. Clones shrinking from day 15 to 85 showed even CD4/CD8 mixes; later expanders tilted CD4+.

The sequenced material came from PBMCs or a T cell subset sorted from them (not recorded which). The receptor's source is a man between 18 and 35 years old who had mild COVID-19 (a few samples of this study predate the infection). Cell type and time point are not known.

The DNA of the CDR3 is TGTGCCAGCAGTATATATTCGACAGCTAACTATGGCTACACCTTC. Its translation is CASSIYSTANYGYTF. The rearrangement uses TRBV27 and TRBJ1-2; TRBD1 might be the D (5 bases). CDR3 size: 15 residues. Trimming shortened V by 5 bases and J by 0 bases, and 13 bases separated the two germline ends. Per the germline V gene, CDR1 is MNHEY and CDR2 is SMNVEV (reference sequence).